The 8 T cell receptor beta chains below were found in one sample sequenced in a study of blood T cell repertoires in COVID-19 (dated by TCRdb to 2019 to 2021). Library creation used the immunoSEQ multiplex PCR assay. The table was pulled from immuneACCESS by TCRdb, which kept in-frame rearrangements only. Such tables lose some clones; where checked, under half of the loss comes from unresolved V genes, and the rest has no known cause. The sample table shows roughly 260,000 clones, and more than 70% are seen once. The ten biggest clones cover roughly 2% of the sample. The specimen was peripheral blood. These receptors originate from a woman aged 40-49 years who had recovered from COVID-19.

This sequence joins TRBV27 and TRBJ2-5; D ambiguous. Deletions cut 1 base from V and 2 bases from J, with 11 bases between. CDR1 is MNHEY, CDR2 SMNVEV, per germline (reference sequence). This CDR3 has 15 amino acids. CDR3 DNA sequence: TGTGCCAGCAGTTTATTTTCCAGTACACAAGAGACCCAGTACTTC. Protein sequence: CASSLFSSTQETQYF.

The chain has TRBV24-1 and TRBJ1-5, with 9 bases that match TRBD1. After removal of 3 bases from V and 2 bases from J, the junction contained 10 bases not matched to a gene. The germline CDR1 and CDR2 sequences are KGHDR and SFDVKD. CDR3 length equals 18 residues. CDR3 sequence: CATSDPRTGVYGNQPQHF. In DNA, the CDR3 is TGTGCCACCAGTGATCCCCGGACAGGGGTCTATGGCAATCAGCCCCAGCATTTT.

The V and J genes are TRBV30 and TRBJ2-7; 9 bases are shared with TRBD1. Germline CDR1 and CDR2: GTSNPN and SVGIG (reference sequence). Trimming took 3 bases from V and 0 from J; bases not matched to a gene: 3. The CDR3 covers 14 residues. Here the CDR3 DNA reads TGTGCCTGGAGAAGGACAGGGGCCTCCTACGAGCAGTACTTC. Its translation: CAWRRTGASYEQYF. The full variable domain, in which reference TRBV30 and TRBJ2-7 provide the parts outside the CDR3, is SQTIHQWPATLVQPVGSPLSLECTVEGTSNPNLYWYRQAAGRGLQLLFYSVGIGQISSEVPQNLSASRPQDRQFILSSKKLLLSDSGFYLCAWRRTGASYEQYFGPGTRLTVT.

This clone was counted once. This chain links TRBV6-5 with TRBJ2-1; D gene ambiguous. The CDR3 runs 15 residues. V was clipped by 2 bases and J by 6 bases, with 14 bases between them. Germline CDR1 and CDR2: MNHEY and SVGAGI. The CDR3, as DNA: TGTGCCAGCAGTTACGGGCGTGGGTATATCAATGAGCAGTTCTTC. Translated, it gives CASSYGRGYINEQFF.

The rearrangement joins TRBV7-9 to TRBJ2-7; the D gene is possibly TRBD2 (5 bases). CDR1 and CDR2 (germline): SEHNR, FQNEAQ (reference sequence). V gave up 6 bases and J gave up 2 bases, with 11 bases separating them. The CDR3 totals 13 residues. For the CDR3, the DNA is TGTGCCAGCAGGTCCGACTATACCTACGAGCAGTACTTC. This sequence encodes CASRSDYTYEQYF. Full variable domain (remainder filled in from reference TRBV7-9 and TRBJ2-7): DTGVSQNPRHKITKRGQNVTFRCDPISEHNRLYWYRQTLGQGPEFLTYFQNEAQLEKSRLLSDRFSAERPKGSFSTLEIQRTEQGDSAMYLCASRSDYTYEQYFGPGTRLTVT.

The CDR3 DNA reads TGCGCCAGCAGTTCTTCCCCCCAGGGGTCGGGGTACACTGAAGCTTTCTTT. Its protein is CASSSSPQGSGYTEAFF. The chain couples TRBV5-1 to TRBJ1-1, with D possibly matching TRBD1 (6 bases). CDR1 is SGHRS and CDR2 is YFSETQ in the germline V gene. Trimming shortened V by 5 bases and J by 3 bases, and 23 bases separated the two germline ends. CDR3 length: 17 amino acids.

With respect to this clone: Other nucleotide sequences from this sample produce the same CDR3. This rearrangement joins TRBV9 to TRBJ1-4; 9 positions agree with TRBD1. Germline CDR1 is SGDLS and CDR2 is YYNGEE. The CDR3 has 14 amino acids. J gave up 7 bases and V 0 bases, and 1 base lay outside the gene matches. This chain's CDR3 is CASSVGQGGEKLFF. CDR3 nucleotide sequence: TGTGCCAGCAGCGTAGGACAGGGGGGTGAAAAACTGTTTTTT.

V and J are TRBV30 and TRBJ1-2, with D possibly matching TRBD1 (5 bases). Trimming pared 0 bases from V and 4 bases from J, leaving 18 bases between. The germline V gene encodes CDR1 GTSNPN and CDR2 SVGIG (reference sequence). The CDR3 runs 16 residues. The CDR3 region is CAWSVPLRDYIYGYTF. DNA for the CDR3: TGTGCCTGGAGTGTACCCCTCAGGGATTATATCTATGGCTACACCTTC.